This entry lists 19 T cell receptor beta chains sequenced from one sample in a study of PD-L1 blockade in urothelial cancer. The time point: peripheral blood 6 weeks after treatment start. The repertoire was sequenced with immunoSEQ multiplex PCR; TCRdb's copy has only in-frame clones and lacks some. The sample records around 30,000 clones, roughly 80% being singletons. The specimen was PBMCs, collected around atezolizumab (anti-PD-L1) treatment. The receptors shown here come from a man in his sixties or seventies with urothelial cancer.

The sample holds a few counts of this clone. This chain joins TRBV10-3 and TRBJ1-3; D not certain. Germline values: CDR1 ENHRY, CDR2 SYGVKD. Deletions cut 10 bases from V and 4 bases from J, with 8 bases between. The CDR3 consists of 11 residues. The CDR3, as DNA: TGTGCCACCGGGGAAGGAAACACCATATATTTT. It translates to CATGEGNTIYF.

This clone was counted a few times. This chain connects TRBV11-2 to TRBJ2-3; D gene uncertain. With 6 bases removed from V and 0 bases from J, the gap between germline ends came to 13 bases. The CDR3 contains 15 residues. Germline V gene data show CDR1 as SGHAT and CDR2 as FQNNGV. The CDR3 DNA reads TGTGCCAGCAGTTACTCAGGCAGCAGCACAGATACGCAGTATTTT. Amino acid sequence: CASSYSGSSTDTQYF.

The chain combines TRBV5-1 with TRBJ2-5; 8 bases align to TRBD1. V gave up 0 bases and J gave up 6 bases; unmatched junction bases: 7. Germline CDR1 SGHRS, CDR2 YFSETQ. This CDR3 spans 15 amino acids. The CDR3 loop is CASSLALGDRKTQYF. For the CDR3, the DNA is TGCGCCAGCAGCTTGGCCCTGGGGGACAGGAAGACCCAGTACTTC.

The genes are TRBV10-2 and TRBJ2-2, with a tentative D call TRBD1 (6 bases). This CDR3 has 18 amino acids. The V gene's germline CDR1 is WSHSY and CDR2 SAAADI. V was trimmed by 0 bases and J by 3 bases, leaving 17 bases between them. CDR3 nucleotide sequence: TGCGCCAGCAGTGAGTCGATCGCTTGGGACACTGACACCGGGGAGCTGTTTTTT. Translated, it gives CASSESIAWDTDTGELFF.

J is TRBJ2-5 and V is TRBV16, with 8 bases that match TRBD1. The CDR3 sequence is 16 residues long. Germline loops: CDR1 KGHSY, CDR2 FQNENV. The ends lost 1 base at V and 5 bases at J; junction bases unmatched: 9. CDR3 loop: CASSQLKTGEAETQYF. As DNA, the CDR3 is TGTGCCAGCAGCCAATTAAAGACAGGGGAGGCGGAGACCCAGTACTTC. The full variable domain, its missing parts supplied by reference TRBV16 and TRBJ2-5, is GEEVAQTPKHLVRGEGQKAKLYCAPIKGHSYVFWYQQVLKNEFKFLISFQNENVFDETGMPKERFSAKCLPNSPCSLEIQATKLEDSAVYFCASSQLKTGEAETQYFGPGTRLLVL.

The chain links TRBV6-5 to TRBJ2-3, with 7 positions matching TRBD2. The V segment lost 6 bases and the J segment 4 bases; nucleotides outside the gene matches: 1. Germline V CDR1 and CDR2: MNHEY, SVGAGI. This CDR3 has 12 amino acids. This CDR3 reads CASSRGADTQYF. The CDR3 nucleotides are TGTGCCAGCAGCCGGGGGGCAGATACGCAGTATTTT.

The chain joins TRBV9 to TRBJ2-2, with 10 bases fitting TRBD2. Germline values: CDR1 SGDLS, CDR2 YYNGEE. The trim removed 0 bases at V and 7 bases at J, leaving 9 bases unmatched. The CDR3 covers 17 residues. The CDR3 sequence: CASSVAPLAGDFGELFF. Written as DNA, the CDR3 is TGTGCCAGCAGCGTAGCCCCGCTAGCGGGAGATTTCGGGGAGCTGTTTTTT.

The chain employs TRBV7-9 and TRBJ1-2; D perhaps matches TRBD1 (5 bases). CDR1 and CDR2 from the germline V gene are SEHNR and FQNEAQ (reference sequence). V was shortened by 0 bases and J by 4 bases, with 12 bases between the two germline ends. CDR3 length: 15 residues. CDR3 amino acids: CASSLARGVGYGYTF. CDR3 in DNA: TGTGCCAGCAGCTTAGCGCGGGGGGTTGGCTATGGCTACACCTTC.

The chain recombines TRBV28 with TRBJ1-5; no definite D call. The CDR3 loop spans 15 amino acids. The germline V and J ends were trimmed by 5 bases and 4 bases, with 15 bases remaining between them. Per germline, CDR1 MDHEN and CDR2 SYDVKM. The CDR3 sequence is CASSLHIAVNQPQHF. CDR3 DNA: TGTGCCAGCAGTCTACACATAGCCGTTAATCAGCCCCAGCATTTT.

This clone appeared a single time. The chain has TRBV7-2 and TRBJ1-5; TRBD1 aligns across 11 bases. CDR1 is SGHTA and CDR2 is FQGNSA in the germline V gene. V gave up 5 bases and J gave up 5 bases; unmatched junction bases: 8. The CDR3 extends over 16 amino acids. In DNA form, the CDR3 reads TGTGCCAGCAGCAAATGGAGGGGACAGGGGGATCAGCCCCAGCATTTT. Translating gives CASSKWRGQGDQPQHF.

The genes are TRBV6-1 and TRBJ2-2, with 11 bases aligning to TRBD2. Per germline, CDR1 MNHNS and CDR2 SASEGT. The CDR3 covers 16 residues. The J segment lost 7 bases and the V segment lost 1 base, leaving 5 bases of the junction unmatched. The CDR3 sequence: CASSEDLAGGVGELFF. In DNA form, the CDR3 reads TGTGCCAGCAGTGAAGATCTAGCGGGAGGAGTCGGGGAGCTGTTTTTT.

V usage is TRBV6-1 and J usage is TRBJ2-7, with D maybe TRBD1 (5 bases). V lost 6 bases and J lost 3, with 9 bases in between. The V gene's germline CDR1 is MNHNS and CDR2 SASEGT. The CDR3 length is 12 residues. The CDR3 DNA reads as TGTGCCAGCAGGCAGGACAACTACGAGCAGTACTTC. Protein product: CASRQDNYEQYF.

The CDR3 DNA reads as TGTGCCAGCAGTCCCCGGGACAGAACCTACGGTGAAAAACTGTTTTTT. It codes for CASSPRDRTYGEKLFF. The chain employs TRBV28 and TRBJ1-4; 7 bases map to TRBD1. The CDR3 totals 16 residues. The V gene's germline CDR1 is MDHEN and CDR2 SYDVKM. Trimming at V came to 5 bases and at J to 7 bases, leaving 13 bases not matched to a gene.

The chain uses TRBV2 and TRBJ1-1; no firm D call. This CDR3 comprises 9 residues. Germline V gene data show CDR1 as SNHLY and CDR2 as FYNNEI. The V end was cut by 2 bases, the J end by 10 bases, with 2 bases between. Here the CDR3 reads CASSERAFF. CDR3 bases: TGTGCCAGCAGTGAACGAGCTTTCTTT. Based on the CDR3 plus reference TRBV2 and TRBJ1-1, the full variable domain is EPEVTQTPSHQVTQMGQEVILRCVPISNHLYFYWYRQILGQKVEFLVSFYNNEISEKSEIFDDQFSVERPDGSNFTLKIRSTKLEDSAMYFCASSERAFFGQGTRLTVV.

The gene calls are TRBV6-1 and TRBJ1-5, with D tentatively TRBD1 (6 bases). Germline assignment: CDR1 MNHNS and CDR2 SASEGT. The V end lost 7 bases, the J end lost 11 bases, and 24 bases lay between the germline ends. The CDR3 totals 15 residues. The CDR3 sequence is CASTPGPGTWEAQHF. The CDR3 coding sequence is TGTGCCAGCACCCCGGGACCGGGGACATGGGAAGCCCAGCATTTT.

The V call is TRBV6-5, the J call TRBJ2-7; 12 bases fit TRBD1. The CDR3 has 15 residues. With 5 bases clipped from V and 5 bases from J, the junction kept 7 bases outside the gene matches. The germline V gene encodes CDR1 MNHEY and CDR2 SVGAGI. CDR3 nucleotides: TGTGCCAGCAGTCCGAGAGGGACAGGGGGCGACGAGCAGTACTTC. This translates into CASSPRGTGGDEQYF.

This chain uses TRBV10-3 with TRBJ1-2, with D perhaps TRBD1 (5 bases). Germline CDR1 is ENHRY and CDR2 is SYGVKD. V dropped 6 bases and J dropped 6 bases, with 20 bases sitting between them. The CDR3 sequence is 15 residues long. CDR3 nucleotide sequence: TGTGCCATCAGCCCGACAGTAGTCATAAGGGATGGCTACACCTTC. Translated, it gives CAISPTVVIRDGYTF.

This clone was recorded only once. This chain connects TRBV6-1 to TRBJ1-2, with D possibly matching TRBD1 (5 bases). The germline V gene encodes CDR1 MNHNS and CDR2 SASEGT. Trimming took off 8 bases at V and 2 bases at J, with 18 bases between the two ends. This CDR3 has 15 amino acids. The CDR3 region has the DNA TGTGCCAGCGGGGGGTCCTTGGGGGGGAACTATGGCTACACCTTC. This gives the protein CASGGSLGGNYGYTF.

The chain carries TRBV5-1 and TRBJ1-1, with D tentatively TRBD1 (5 bases). V was shortened by 0 bases and J by 1 base, with 13 bases between the two germline ends. The CDR3 is 16 amino acids. CDR1 is SGHRS and CDR2 is YFSETQ in the germline V gene. The CDR3 region is CASSLVATEKNTEAFF. The CDR3 DNA sequence: TGCGCCAGCAGCTTGGTGGCGACAGAAAAGAACACTGAAGCTTTCTTT. Complete variable domain (other parts from reference TRBV5-1 and TRBJ1-1): KAGVTQTPRYLIKTRGQQVTLSCSPISGHRSVSWYQQTPGQGLQFLFEYFSETQRNKGNFPGRFSGRQFSNSRSEMNVSTLELGDSALYLCASSLVATEKNTEAFFGQGTRLTVV.